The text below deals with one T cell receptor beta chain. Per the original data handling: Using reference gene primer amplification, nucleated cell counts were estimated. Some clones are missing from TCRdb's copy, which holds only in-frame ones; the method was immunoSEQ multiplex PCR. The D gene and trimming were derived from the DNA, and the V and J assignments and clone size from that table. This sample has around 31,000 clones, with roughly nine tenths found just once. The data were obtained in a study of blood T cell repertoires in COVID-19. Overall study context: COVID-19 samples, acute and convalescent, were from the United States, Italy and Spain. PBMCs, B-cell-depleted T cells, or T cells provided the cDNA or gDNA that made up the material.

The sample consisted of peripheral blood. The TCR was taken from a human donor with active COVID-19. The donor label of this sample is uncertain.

CDR3 sequence (DNA): TGTGCCAGCAACTCGGGGGGGCTAAGCACTGAAGCTTTCTTT. It is translated as CASNSGGLSTEAFF. This chain links TRBV27 with TRBJ1-1; possible D gene TRBD1, 6 bases. In germline, CDR1 is MNHEY, CDR2 SMNVEV (reference sequence). The CDR3 is made up of 14 amino acids. Trimming shortened V by 7 bases and J by 4 bases, and 16 bases separated the two germline ends.